This is a list of T cell receptor beta chains from one sample in a study of shared clonotypes between healthy human individuals. Sequencing used immunoSEQ multiplex PCR; TCRdb keeps in-frame clones, though not all of them. The table lists under 300,000 clones, 65% to 70% of them singletons, with 11% in the top ten. What was sequenced was memory CD4+ T cells sorted from blood. Every receptor here comes from a man aged 30 to 45 in good health. The CDR3 runs from the conserved cysteine through the conserved F or W. Fields, in order: CDR3 DNA, CDR3 protein, clone size, D gene, V gene, J gene. D genes are given only for firm matches. Expanded clones get a size class; other rows say once, few or many, or leave the size out.

CDR3 DNA: TGTGCCAGCAATCGGGACGGCTGGGACACTGAAGCTTTCTTT
CDR3 protein: CASNRDGWDTEAFF
clone size: many
D gene: NA
V gene: TRBV28
J gene: TRBJ1-1

CDR3 DNA: TGTGCCAGCAGCCGACAGGATCTTGTTGGGGTCGAGCAGTACTTC
CDR3 protein: CASSRQDLVGVEQYF
clone size: NA
D gene: NA
V gene: TRBV27
J gene: TRBJ2-7

CDR3 DNA: TGCAGCGACCGGACACACAACTATGGCTACACCTTC
CDR3 protein: CSDRTHNYGYTF
clone size: NA
D gene: NA
V gene: TRBV29-1
J gene: TRBJ1-2

CDR3 DNA: TGTGCCAGCAGTGAACCACCCTTGGGGGGGTGGAACTACGAGCAGTACTTC
CDR3 protein: CASSEPPLGGWNYEQYF
clone size: NA
D gene: TRBD2
V gene: TRBV6-1
J gene: TRBJ2-7

CDR3 DNA: TGTGCCAGCAACCTTCAGGGTAACACCGGGGAGCTGTTTTTT
CDR3 protein: CASNLQGNTGELFF
clone size: few
D gene: NA
V gene: TRBV9
J gene: TRBJ2-2

CDR3 DNA: TGTGCCAGCAGCTTAGTGTCTGGGACAGGGGTCCGCGCTGAGACCCAGTACTTC
CDR3 protein: CASSLVSGTGVRAETQYF
clone size: NA
D gene: TRBD1
V gene: TRBV7-8
J gene: TRBJ2-5

CDR3 DNA: TGTGCCAGCAGCAGACAGGACGATGGGAAGCAGTTCTTC
CDR3 protein: CASSRQDDGKQFF
clone size: NA
D gene: NA
V gene: TRBV11-3
J gene: TRBJ2-1

CDR3 DNA: TGTGCCAGCAGCCCCCAGGGTGCTGGAGGAGCCTACGAGCAGTACTTC
CDR3 protein: CASSPQGAGGAYEQYF
clone size: NA
D gene: NA
V gene: TRBV11-2
J gene: TRBJ2-7

CDR3 DNA: TGTGCCAGCAGTGAAACCAGGGGGCTCGAGACCCAGTACTTC
CDR3 protein: CASSETRGLETQYF
clone size: NA
D gene: TRBD1
V gene: TRBV25-1
J gene: TRBJ2-5

CDR3 DNA: TGTGCCTGGAGTATCATCGGCAGGGGCTACTACGAGCAGTACTTC
CDR3 protein: CAWSIIGRGYYEQYF
clone size: once
D gene: NA
V gene: TRBV30
J gene: TRBJ2-7

CDR3 DNA: TGCAGCGTTGTCCCTACCCGCCGGGCTTTCTTT
CDR3 protein: CSVVPTRRAFF
clone size: NA
D gene: NA
V gene: TRBV29-1
J gene: TRBJ1-1

CDR3 DNA: TGTGCCAGCAGCCCCAGGCGGGAGAGAGGACTGAGGTACACCTTC
CDR3 protein: CASSPRRERGLRYTF
clone size: once
D gene: NA
V gene: TRBV7-9
J gene: TRBJ1-2

CDR3 DNA: TGTGCCAGCAGTTTATCAGGGGGTAATAGCAATCAGCCCCAGCATTTT
CDR3 protein: CASSLSGGNSNQPQHF
clone size: NA
D gene: TRBD1
V gene: TRBV28
J gene: TRBJ1-5

CDR3 DNA: TGCGCCAGCAGCTACAGAGCGGGAGGGGGTTCCGAGCAGTACTTC
CDR3 protein: CASSYRAGGGSEQYF
clone size: once
D gene: TRBD2
V gene: TRBV5-1
J gene: TRBJ2-7

CDR3 DNA: TGTGCCAGCTCACGAGAGACAGGGCGGGAGACCCAGTACTTC
CDR3 protein: CASSRETGRETQYF
clone size: NA
D gene: TRBD1
V gene: TRBV18
J gene: TRBJ2-5

CDR3 DNA: TGTGCCAGCAGCTTAACTAGGGGGGAGAGCGGGGAGCTGTTTTTT
CDR3 protein: CASSLTRGESGELFF
clone size: NA
D gene: NA
V gene: TRBV5-6
J gene: TRBJ2-2

CDR3 DNA: TGTGCCAGCTCATCCGCTTATTGGCAGGGGGCGAGTGGCTACACCTTC
CDR3 protein: CASSSAYWQGASGYTF
clone size: NA
D gene: TRBD1
V gene: TRBV18
J gene: TRBJ1-2

CDR3 DNA: TGTGCCATCAGTGAGACAGACAGGGCCTACGAGCAGTACTTC
CDR3 protein: CAISETDRAYEQYF
clone size: NA
D gene: TRBD1
V gene: TRBV10-3
J gene: TRBJ2-7

CDR3 DNA: TGTGCCAGCAGTTACAGGGCAACTAATGAAAAACTGTTTTTT
CDR3 protein: CASSYRATNEKLFF
clone size: NA
D gene: NA
V gene: TRBV28
J gene: TRBJ1-4

CDR3 DNA: TGTGCCAGCAGTTTGGCTAGCGACTATAGAAATGAGCAGTTCTTC
CDR3 protein: CASSLASDYRNEQFF
clone size: once
D gene: NA
V gene: TRBV28
J gene: TRBJ2-1

CDR3 DNA: TGTGCCATCAGTGAGCCGCCGAAAACTAGCGGGATCTACAATGAGCAGTTCTTC
CDR3 protein: CAISEPPKTSGIYNEQFF
clone size: NA
D gene: TRBD2
V gene: TRBV10-3
J gene: TRBJ2-1

CDR3 DNA: TGTGCCAGCAGTGAATCTGGGGGCAATCAGCCCCAGCATTTT
CDR3 protein: CASSESGGNQPQHF
clone size: NA
D gene: NA
V gene: TRBV2
J gene: TRBJ1-5

CDR3 DNA: TGCGCCAGCAGCCAGACAGCGGGAACAACCTACGAGCAGTACTTC
CDR3 protein: CASSQTAGTTYEQYF
clone size: NA
D gene: TRBD2
V gene: TRBV4-3
J gene: TRBJ2-7

CDR3 DNA: TGCGCCAGCAGCCAAGAAGGACTAGCGGGAGATACGCAGTATTTT
CDR3 protein: CASSQEGLAGDTQYF
clone size: NA
D gene: TRBD2
V gene: TRBV4-3
J gene: TRBJ2-3

CDR3 DNA: TGTGCCAGCAGCCCCGGAGGGGGCAGGGTGAACACTGAAGCTTTCTTT
CDR3 protein: CASSPGGGRVNTEAFF
clone size: NA
D gene: TRBD1
V gene: TRBV28
J gene: TRBJ1-1

CDR3 DNA: TGTGCCAGCAGCTTAGACTGGGCTGAAGCTTTCTTT
CDR3 protein: CASSLDWAEAFF
clone size: many
D gene: NA
V gene: TRBV7-9
J gene: TRBJ1-1

CDR3 DNA: TGTGCCAGCAGCTTAGGCCCAGCGGAAAGCCTCGAGCAGTACTTC
CDR3 protein: CASSLGPAESLEQYF
clone size: NA
D gene: NA
V gene: TRBV7-2
J gene: TRBJ2-7

CDR3 DNA: TGCAGCGGTGATGGCTACACCTTC
CDR3 protein: CSGDGYTF
clone size: NA
D gene: NA
V gene: TRBV29-1
J gene: TRBJ1-2

CDR3 DNA: TGTGCCAGCAGCCGGGACTATTCAGGGACCCAGTACTTC
CDR3 protein: CASSRDYSGTQYF
clone size: NA
D gene: TRBD2
V gene: TRBV11-3
J gene: TRBJ2-5

CDR3 DNA: TGTGCCAGCAGCTTAAGGGGCTTCACAGATACGCAGTATTTT
CDR3 protein: CASSLRGFTDTQYF
clone size: many
D gene: NA
V gene: TRBV11-2
J gene: TRBJ2-3

CDR3 DNA: TGTGCCAGCAGCCCCCTGGGCGGGGGACACTACGAGCAGTACTTC
CDR3 protein: CASSPLGGGHYEQYF
clone size: NA
D gene: NA
V gene: TRBV28
J gene: TRBJ2-7

CDR3 DNA: TGCAGCGGGGGACAGGGGGCAGATACGCAGTATTTT
CDR3 protein: CSGGQGADTQYF
clone size: few
D gene: TRBD1
V gene: TRBV29-1
J gene: TRBJ2-3

CDR3 DNA: TGTGCCAGCAGTGAGGCGGGGGCTGGTGATGAAAAACTGTTTTTT
CDR3 protein: CASSEAGAGDEKLFF
clone size: NA
D gene: NA
V gene: TRBV6-1
J gene: TRBJ1-4

CDR3 DNA: TGTGCCAGCAGCCGCAGCAGGGGCGTCTCCTACGAGCAGTACTTC
CDR3 protein: CASSRSRGVSYEQYF
clone size: NA
D gene: NA
V gene: TRBV6-6
J gene: TRBJ2-7

CDR3 DNA: TGCGCCAGCAGCTACAACGCGGAGACCCAGTACTTC
CDR3 protein: CASSYNAETQYF
clone size: few
D gene: NA
V gene: TRBV5-1
J gene: TRBJ2-5

CDR3 DNA: TGTGCCAGCTCACCGGGGACAACCCGAGAGACCCAGTACTTC
CDR3 protein: CASSPGTTRETQYF
clone size: NA
D gene: NA
V gene: TRBV18
J gene: TRBJ2-5

CDR3 DNA: TGTGCCAGCAGCCCCGGGCGGGTGGCCGGGGAGCTGTTTTTT
CDR3 protein: CASSPGRVAGELFF
clone size: few
D gene: NA
V gene: TRBV7-3
J gene: TRBJ2-2

CDR3 DNA: TGCGCCAGCAGCTCCTCCGGGGGCCGTTATGATGGCTACACCTTC
CDR3 protein: CASSSSGGRYDGYTF
clone size: NA
D gene: NA
V gene: TRBV5-1
J gene: TRBJ1-2

CDR3 DNA: TGTGCCAGCAGCTTCGGAGGGGGTGAGACCCAGTACTTC
CDR3 protein: CASSFGGGETQYF
clone size: NA
D gene: NA
V gene: TRBV11-3
J gene: TRBJ2-5

CDR3 DNA: TGTGCCAGCAGTTTATATTATAGCAATCAGCCCCAGCATTTT
CDR3 protein: CASSLYYSNQPQHF
clone size: NA
D gene: NA
V gene: TRBV27
J gene: TRBJ1-5

CDR3 DNA: TGTGCCAGCAGCTTAGCAAGCACTCCCGGGGAGCTGTTTTTT
CDR3 protein: CASSLASTPGELFF
clone size: NA
D gene: NA
V gene: TRBV7-9
J gene: TRBJ2-2

CDR3 DNA: TGTGCCAGCAGTTACCGGGGGCTATATGGCTACACCTTC
CDR3 protein: CASSYRGLYGYTF
clone size: few
D gene: NA
V gene: TRBV6-5
J gene: TRBJ1-2

CDR3 DNA: TGTGCCAGCAGCCCCCCAGGGGTTTCTGGAAACACCATATATTTT
CDR3 protein: CASSPPGVSGNTIYF
clone size: once
D gene: NA
V gene: TRBV7-2
J gene: TRBJ1-3

CDR3 DNA: TGCGCCAGCAGCGGTGGGACAGGGGTCTCCTACGAGCAGTACTTC
CDR3 protein: CASSGGTGVSYEQYF
clone size: NA
D gene: TRBD1
V gene: TRBV5-1
J gene: TRBJ2-7

CDR3 DNA: TGCGCCAGCAGTGAGTCAGGGGTAAACATTCAGTACTTC
CDR3 protein: CASSESGVNIQYF
clone size: NA
D gene: NA
V gene: TRBV10-1
J gene: TRBJ2-4

CDR3 DNA: TGTGCCAGTACTAATAGCGGGAGGCAGTATTTT
CDR3 protein: CASTNSGRQYF
clone size: NA
D gene: TRBD2
V gene: TRBV19
J gene: TRBJ2-3

CDR3 DNA: TGCGCCAGCAGCCCGACTAGCGGGACCTACGAGCAGTACTTC
CDR3 protein: CASSPTSGTYEQYF
clone size: NA
D gene: TRBD2
V gene: TRBV5-1
J gene: TRBJ2-7

CDR3 DNA: TGTGCCACGTCGGGCCTTGACGAGCAGTACTTC
CDR3 protein: CATSGLDEQYF
clone size: NA
D gene: NA
V gene: TRBV10-3
J gene: TRBJ2-7

CDR3 DNA: TGTGCCAGCAGTGACGGACGGGTTGCTCAAGAGACCCAGTACTTC
CDR3 protein: CASSDGRVAQETQYF
clone size: few
D gene: NA
V gene: TRBV2
J gene: TRBJ2-5

CDR3 DNA: TGTGCCATCAGCAGCGGCCTCACAGATACGCAGTATTTT
CDR3 protein: CAISSGLTDTQYF
clone size: NA
D gene: NA
V gene: TRBV10-3
J gene: TRBJ2-3

CDR3 DNA: TGTGCCAGCAGTTTAGGTGTAGCGGGTTCCTACAATGAGCAGTTCTTC
CDR3 protein: CASSLGVAGSYNEQFF
clone size: NA
D gene: TRBD2
V gene: TRBV27
J gene: TRBJ2-1

CDR3 DNA: TGCGCCAGCAGCTTCTACGGACAGGGAGGGTCCTACAATGAGCAGTTCTTC
CDR3 protein: CASSFYGQGGSYNEQFF
clone size: once
D gene: NA
V gene: TRBV5-1
J gene: TRBJ2-1

CDR3 DNA: TGTGCCAGCAGCCCGGACAGGGGCCGGTATGGCTACACCTTC
CDR3 protein: CASSPDRGRYGYTF
clone size: NA
D gene: TRBD1
V gene: TRBV28
J gene: TRBJ1-2

CDR3 DNA: TGCGCCAGCAGCTTTTCGTCAGGGGGATTTTCCTACGAGCAGTACTTC
CDR3 protein: CASSFSSGGFSYEQYF
clone size: few
D gene: TRBD1
V gene: TRBV5-1
J gene: TRBJ2-7